What follows describes a single T cell receptor beta chain. The CDR3 is 16 residues long. V was trimmed by 0 bases and J by 5 bases, leaving 14 bases between them. The V gene's germline CDR1 is LNHNV and CDR2 YYDKDF (reference sequence). Time point in this sample: sample taken at primary tumor resection. Extraction of whole RNA from tumor, nontumor lung or frozen PBMC preceded unsorted sequencing. The donors were 70 or so patients with non-small cell lung cancer that was early-stage and untreated. This sample is drawn from a study of spatial heterogeneity in lung cancer. For the study at large: Detection consistently yielded more beta chains than alpha chains. For the average unique TCR and UMI combination, more than 8.5 occurrences appeared in raw reads.

Each TCR cDNA molecule bore a unique molecular identifier. A single record per CDR3 protein comes from TCRdb applying MiXCR to the 5' RACE reads. The profile shows about 50,000 distinct CDR3 sequences, 7.5% to 8% of them singletons. The chain recombines TRBV15 with TRBJ1-5; possibly TRBD1 for D (6 bases). Sequencing was performed on PBMCs, taken at surgery. The receptor comes from a female donor with early-stage non-small cell lung cancer. The CDR3 DNA is TGTGCCACCAGCAGAGATCAAGGGGGACTGGATCAGCCCCAGCATTTT. This translates into CATSRDQGGLDQPQHF.